The subject of this entry is one T cell receptor beta chain. The sample comes from a study of beta chain features in type 1 diabetes. The CDR3 is made up of 14 amino acids. J gave up 7 bases and V 2 bases, and 6 bases lay outside the gene matches. Germline V CDR1 and CDR2: SGHRS, YFSETQ. All of the isolated RNA was reverse transcribed, so expressed TCRB transcripts were sequenced. Here immunoSEQ multiplex PCR was the method, and the copy in TCRdb shows in-frame clones only, minus some. Of 350,000 to 400,000 clones in the sample, approximately 15% were seen once. The sequence was collected from a woman under 30 in good health. The specimen was naive CD4+ T cells from blood. This chain connects TRBV5-1 to TRBJ2-1, with 7 bases fitting TRBD1. In DNA form, the CDR3 reads TGCGCCAGCAGCTTAACAGGGGATGGGAATGAGCAGTTCTTC. Amino acid sequence: CASSLTGDGNEQFF.